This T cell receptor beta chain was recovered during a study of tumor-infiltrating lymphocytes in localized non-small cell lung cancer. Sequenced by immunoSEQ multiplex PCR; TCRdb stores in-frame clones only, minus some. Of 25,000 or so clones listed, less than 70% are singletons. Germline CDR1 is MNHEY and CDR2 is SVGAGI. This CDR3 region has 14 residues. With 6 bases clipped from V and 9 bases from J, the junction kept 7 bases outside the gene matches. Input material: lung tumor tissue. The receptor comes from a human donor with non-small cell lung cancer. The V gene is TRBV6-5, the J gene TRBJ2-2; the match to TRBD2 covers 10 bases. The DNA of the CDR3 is TGTGCCAGCAGCCGAGCGGGAGGGCATTGGGAGCTGTTTTTT. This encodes CASSRAGGHWELFF.